Shown below are 4 T cell receptor beta chains from a single sample sequenced in a study of blood T cell repertoires in COVID-19. Generated by immunoSEQ multiplex PCR, the TCRdb table keeps only in-frame clones and is missing some. The sample contains 180,000 or so clones, 65% to 90% of which appear only once. The sequencing sample was made of PBMCs or T cells enriched from blood (not recorded which). The origin of the receptors is a man aged 45 to 65 who had recovered from COVID-19.

The rearrangement uses TRBV7-9 and TRBJ1-2; 9 bases agree with TRBD1. J lost 6 bases, V lost 9 bases, and 11 bases had no gene match. The CDR3 consists of 14 residues. Germline CDR1 and CDR2: SEHNR and FQNEAQ (reference sequence). In DNA, the CDR3 is TGTGCCAGTCAATTCACAACAGGGGGCGATGGCTACACCTTC. It translates to CASQFTTGGDGYTF.

The J gene is TRBJ2-7, the V gene TRBV5-4; TRBD2 agrees at 14 bases. Trimming removed 4 bases from V and 2 bases from J; junction bases left unmatched: 5. Germline V gives CDR1 SGHNT, CDR2 YYREEE (reference sequence). The CDR3 totals 16 residues. The CDR3 DNA is TGTGCCAGCAGCATCGGACTAGCGGGGGGCGCCTACGAGCAGTACTTC. Translation: CASSIGLAGGAYEQYF.

The genes are TRBV11-2 and TRBJ2-6, with D uncertain. V gave up 3 bases and J gave up 1 base, with 7 bases separating them. The length of the CDR3 is 15 residues. Germline V gene sequence: CDR1 SGHAT, CDR2 FQNNGV. CDR3 amino acids: CASSLSASGANVLTF. As DNA, the CDR3 is TGTGCCAGCAGCTTGAGTGCATCTGGGGCCAACGTCCTGACTTTC.

The J gene is TRBJ1-5, the V gene TRBV6-5, with 8 bases matching TRBD1. This CDR3 is built from 14 residues. The V segment lost 9 bases and the J segment 4 bases; nucleotides outside the gene matches: 8. The germline gives CDR1 MNHEY, CDR2 SVGAGI. Here the CDR3 reads CASRNRGKNQPQHF. In DNA form, the CDR3 reads TGTGCCAGTCGAAACAGGGGGAAGAATCAGCCCCAGCATTTT.